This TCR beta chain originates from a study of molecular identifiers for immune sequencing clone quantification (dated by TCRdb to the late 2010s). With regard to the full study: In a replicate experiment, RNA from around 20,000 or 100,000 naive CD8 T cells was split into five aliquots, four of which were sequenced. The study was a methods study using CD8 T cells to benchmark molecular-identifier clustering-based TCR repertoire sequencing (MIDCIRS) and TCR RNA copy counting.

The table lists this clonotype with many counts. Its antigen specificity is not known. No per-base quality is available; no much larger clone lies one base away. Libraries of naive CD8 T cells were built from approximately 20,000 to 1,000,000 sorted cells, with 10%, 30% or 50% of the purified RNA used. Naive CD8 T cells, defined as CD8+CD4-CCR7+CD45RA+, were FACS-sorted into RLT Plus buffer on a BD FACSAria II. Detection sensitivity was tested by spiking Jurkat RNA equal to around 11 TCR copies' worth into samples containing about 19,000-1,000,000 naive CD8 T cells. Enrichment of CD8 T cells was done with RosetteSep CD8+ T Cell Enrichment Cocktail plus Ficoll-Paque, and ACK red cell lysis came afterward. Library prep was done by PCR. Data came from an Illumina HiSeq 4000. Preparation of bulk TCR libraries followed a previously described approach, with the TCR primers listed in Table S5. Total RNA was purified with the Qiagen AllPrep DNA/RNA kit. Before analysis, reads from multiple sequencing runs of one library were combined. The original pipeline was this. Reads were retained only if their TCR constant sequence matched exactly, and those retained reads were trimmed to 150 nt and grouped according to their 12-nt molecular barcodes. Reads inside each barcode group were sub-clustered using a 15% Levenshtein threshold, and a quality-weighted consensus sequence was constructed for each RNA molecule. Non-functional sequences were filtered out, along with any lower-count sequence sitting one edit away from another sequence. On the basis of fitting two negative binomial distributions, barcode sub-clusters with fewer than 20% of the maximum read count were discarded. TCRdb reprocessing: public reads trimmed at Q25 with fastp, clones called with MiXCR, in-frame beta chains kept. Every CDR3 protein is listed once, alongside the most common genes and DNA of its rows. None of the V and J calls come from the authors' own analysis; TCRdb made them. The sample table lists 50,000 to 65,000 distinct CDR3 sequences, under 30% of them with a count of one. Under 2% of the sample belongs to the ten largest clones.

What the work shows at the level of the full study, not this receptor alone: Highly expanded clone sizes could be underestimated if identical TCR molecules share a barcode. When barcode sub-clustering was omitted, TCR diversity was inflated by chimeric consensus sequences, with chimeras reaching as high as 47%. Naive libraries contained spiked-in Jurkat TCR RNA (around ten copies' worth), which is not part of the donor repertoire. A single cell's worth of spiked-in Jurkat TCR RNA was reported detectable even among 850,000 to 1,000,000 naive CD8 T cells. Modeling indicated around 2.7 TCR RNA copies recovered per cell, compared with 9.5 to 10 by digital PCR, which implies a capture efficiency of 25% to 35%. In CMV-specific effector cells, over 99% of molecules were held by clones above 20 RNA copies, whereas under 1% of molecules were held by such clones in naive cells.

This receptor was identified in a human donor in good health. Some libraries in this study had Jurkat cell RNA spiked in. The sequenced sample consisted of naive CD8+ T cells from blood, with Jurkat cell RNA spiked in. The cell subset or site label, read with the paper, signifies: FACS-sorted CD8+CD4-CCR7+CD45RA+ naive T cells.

The CDR3 here reads CATSDEGDTQYF. The DNA reads TGTGCCACCAGTGATGAAGGAGATACGCAGTATTTT. The receptor chain draws on TRBV24-1 and TRBJ2-3; the D gene is unclear. Including cysteine and phenylalanine, the CDR3 has 12 amino acids. Only CDR3 DNA remains: 36 bases, in frame from the first base. The germline V gene yields KGHDR for CDR1 and SFDVKD for CDR2. Relative to germline, V is 3 bases shorter and J is 5 bases shorter, with 5 bases between their ends.